One and the same sample provided the 18 T cell receptor beta chains below, sequenced in a study of T cells in Graves' hyperthyroidism and ophthalmopathy. It was RNA transcripts that yielded the amplified TCR beta CDR3 regions. Initially, a first-round RT-PCR of the TCR CDR3 employed the HTBI primer set. MiXCR was run by TCRdb on the multiplex PCR reads, yielding one entry per CDR3 protein. This table has more than 350,000 distinct CDR3 sequences, 12% to 15% appearing once. The sample taken for sequencing was blood. The receptors here all came from a woman in her sixties or seventies with Graves' ophthalmopathy.

At least ten counts were recorded for this clonotype. CDR3 coding DNA: TGCAGTGCTACCGGGACTACTTTTCGGGAGCAGTACTTC. It specifies CSATGTTFREQYF. The rearrangement links TRBV20-1 to TRBJ2-7; 7 bases agree with TRBD2. V lost 4 bases to trimming and J lost 7 bases; unmatched junction nucleotides: 10. The CDR3 sequence is 13 residues long. Per germline, CDR1 DFQATT and CDR2 SNEGSKA (reference sequence).

The table lists this clonotype with many counts. The rearrangement joins TRBV7-2 to TRBJ2-1; possibly TRBD1 or TRBD2 for D (5 bases each). Trimming left V 4 bases short and J 0 bases short, with 13 bases between. Per germline, CDR1 SGHTA and CDR2 FQGNSA. CDR3 length equals 16 residues. The CDR3 is CASSSIRGSSYNEQFF. The DNA for the CDR3 is TGTGCCAGCAGCTCCATCCGGGGCAGCTCCTACAATGAGCAGTTCTTC.

The chain has TRBV28 and TRBJ1-3; possibly TRBD1 for D (5 bases). Per the germline V gene, CDR1 is MDHEN and CDR2 is SYDVKM. This CDR3 has 13 residues. Deletions cut 11 bases from V and 4 bases from J, with 15 bases between. CDR3 sequence reads: CAGGRLGGNTIYF. The CDR3 DNA is TGTGCCGGGGGGAGGCTCGGAGGAAACACCATATATTTT.

This clonotype was counted between two and nine times. The chain uses TRBV6-2 or TRBV6-3 and TRBJ2-1; 11 positions match TRBD2. The CDR3 totals 19 residues. V trimming: 6 bases; J trimming: 8 bases; junction bases outside the gene matches: 21. Germline V lookup: CDR1 MNHEY, CDR2 SVGEGT. For the CDR3, the DNA is TGTGCCAGCAGCCCAGGGGGCGTTGGGACTAGCGGATTTTTAGATGAGCAGTTCTTC. Translating it yields CASSPGGVGTSGFLDEQFF.

This clonotype appeared a few times. The chain has TRBV28 and TRBJ2-1; 15 nucleotides align to TRBD2. The germline gives CDR1 MDHEN, CDR2 SYDVKM. The CDR3 contains 17 residues. After removal of 1 base from V and 5 bases from J, the junction contained 3 bases not matched to a gene. The CDR3 reads CASSLLGLAGGHNEQFF. The CDR3 nucleotides read TGTGCCAGCAGTTTATTGGGACTAGCGGGAGGACACAATGAGCAGTTCTTC.

This clonotype appeared many times. The chain couples TRBV30 to TRBJ1-1; D gene unclear. CDR1 and CDR2 from the germline V gene are GTSNPN and SVGIG (reference sequence). The CDR3 is 11 residues long. V lost 0 bases and J lost 5, with 4 bases in between. CDR3 loop: CAWSVWTEAFF. As DNA, the CDR3 is TGTGCCTGGAGTGTATGGACTGAAGCTTTCTTT. Complete variable domain (other parts from reference TRBV30 and TRBJ1-1): SQTIHQWPATLVQPVGSPLSLECTVEGTSNPNLYWYRQAAGRGLQLLFYSVGIGQISSEVPQNLSASRPQDRQFILSSKKLLLSDSGFYLCAWSVWTEAFFGQGTRLTVV.

This chain uses TRBV9 with TRBJ1-1; unclear D gene. Between the trimmed V and J ends, which lost 1 base and 4 bases, there was a span of 14 bases. This CDR3 has 15 amino acids. The germline V gene encodes CDR1 SGDLS and CDR2 YYNGEE. The CDR3 here is CASSVRPSWGTEAFF. As DNA, the CDR3 is TGTGCCAGCAGCGTAAGACCAAGTTGGGGCACTGAAGCTTTCTTT.

This clonotype was counted at least ten times. This chain uses TRBV27 with TRBJ2-1; 8 bases agree with TRBD2. The J segment lost 5 bases and the V segment lost 3 bases, leaving 6 bases of the junction unmatched. The CDR3 is 15 amino acids. Germline-derived CDR1 and CDR2 are MNHEY and SMNVEV (reference sequence). The CDR3 sequence: CASSLSGRFNNEQFF. CDR3 DNA: TGTGCCAGCAGTTTGAGCGGGAGATTTAACAATGAGCAGTTCTTC.

This clonotype appeared many times. The genes are TRBV5-1 and TRBJ2-1; 9 nucleotides line up with TRBD1. Looked up from germline, CDR1 is SGHRS and CDR2 is YFSETQ. Losses at the gene ends were 4 bases for V and 8 bases for J; bases not matched to a gene: 16. The CDR3 has 17 amino acids. The DNA for the CDR3 is TGCGCCAGCAGCACCGGACCTACAGGGGGCGCGTCTGATGAGCAGTTCTTC. It is translated as CASSTGPTGGASDEQFF. The variable domain in full, completed from reference TRBV5-1 and TRBJ2-1, reads KAGVTQTPRYLIKTRGQQVTLSCSPISGHRSVSWYQQTPGQGLQFLFEYFSETQRNKGNFPGRFSGRQFSNSRSEMNVSTLELGDSALYLCASSTGPTGGASDEQFFGPGTRLTVL.

A word on this clonotype: This may be a read error, as it is one base from a much larger clone. Because the CDR3 is missing its conserved closing phenylalanine or tryptophan, this is likely a read error. The chain has TRBV3-1 and TRBJ1-6; TRBD1 is a possible D gene (5 bases). Germline V gene lookup returns CDR1 LGHDT and CDR2 YNNKEL (reference sequence). The CDR3 has 15 residues. The V gene lost 5 bases and the J gene lost 6 bases, with 14 bases spanning the gap. The CDR3 coding sequence is TGTGCCAGCAGCACCACCGGGACGCCTAATTCACCCCTCCACTCT. It specifies CASSTTGTPNSPLHS.

Only a few counts were recorded for this clonotype. The chain carries TRBV5-1 and TRBJ1-1, with D perhaps TRBD1 (5 bases). Trimming left V 0 bases short and J 5 bases short, with 14 bases between. The germline CDR1 and CDR2 sequences are SGHRS and YFSETQ. The CDR3 runs to 15 residues. CDR3 bases: TGCGCCAGCAGCTTGGTGGAGGGGCGAAATACTGAAGCTTTCTTT. It encodes CASSLVEGRNTEAFF. The variable domain in full, completed from reference TRBV5-1 and TRBJ1-1, reads KAGVTQTPRYLIKTRGQQVTLSCSPISGHRSVSWYQQTPGQGLQFLFEYFSETQRNKGNFPGRFSGRQFSNSRSEMNVSTLELGDSALYLCASSLVEGRNTEAFFGQGTRLTVV.

This clonotype was picked up many times. The rearrangement uses TRBV12-3 or TRBV12-4 and TRBJ2-7; D uncertain. The CDR3 is 13 amino acids. Trimming stripped 5 bases from V and 0 bases from J, with 8 bases between. The DNA for the CDR3 is TGTGCCAGCAGTAAGCGTAGCTCCTACGAGCAGTACTTC. Its translation is CASSKRSSYEQYF.

This clonotype was recorded many times. The chain employs TRBV2 and TRBJ2-6, with TRBD1 as a possible D gene (5 bases). The germline CDR1 and CDR2 sequences are SNHLY and FYNNEI. The CDR3 is 15 amino acids. V was pared by 11 bases and J by 0 bases, with 14 bases between. The chain's CDR3 is CASTTDLSGANVLTF. CDR3 sequence (DNA): TGTGCCTCTACGACAGACCTCTCTGGGGCCAACGTCCTGACTTTC. The whole variable domain, remainder taken from reference TRBV2 and TRBJ2-6, is EPEVTQTPSHQVTQMGQEVILRCVPISNHLYFYWYRQILGQKVEFLVSFYNNEISEKSEIFDDQFSVERPDGSNFTLKIRSTKLEDSAMYFCASTTDLSGANVLTFGAGSRLTVL.

The genes are TRBV6-9 and TRBJ2-3; 7 positions agree with TRBD2. The germline CDR1 and CDR2 sequences are MNHGY and SVAAGI. This CDR3 has 16 residues. Trimming removed 3 bases from V and 0 bases from J; junction bases left unmatched: 6. The CDR3 DNA reads as TGTGCCAGCAGTTACGGCCTAGCGGTTAGCACAGATACGCAGTATTTT. Translating it yields CASSYGLAVSTDTQYF.

This clonotype was seen only a few times. The chain has TRBV18 and TRBJ2-1; D not resolved. Per the germline V gene, CDR1 is KGHSH and CDR2 is LQKENI. The V end was cut by 2 bases, the J end by 8 bases, with 13 bases between. This CDR3 comprises 14 residues. In DNA, the CDR3 is TGTGCCAGCTCACCAACCGGTGGGCTCCATGAGCAGTTCTTC. Translated: CASSPTGGLHEQFF.

This clonotype appeared many times. This chain joins TRBV20-1 and TRBJ2-3, with D possibly matching TRBD1 (5 bases). Between the trimmed V and J ends, which lost 7 bases and 2 bases, there was a span of 16 bases. Germline assignment: CDR1 DFQATT and CDR2 SNEGSKA (reference sequence). The CDR3 length is 14 residues. The CDR3 protein is CSGAQGSLTDTQYF. CDR3 sequence (DNA): TGCAGTGGCGCCCAGGGATCCCTCACAGATACGCAGTATTTT.

The V call is TRBV4-3, the J call TRBJ2-3; 12 bases are a match to TRBD2. Germline values: CDR1 LGHNA, CDR2 YSLEER. After removal of 0 bases from V and 0 bases from J, the junction contained 4 bases not matched to a gene. CDR3 length: 18 amino acids. DNA of the CDR3: TGCGCCAGCAGCCAAGATGCTAGCGGGAGGGCAAGCACAGATACGCAGTATTTT. It encodes CASSQDASGRASTDTQYF.

Ten or more counts support this clonotype. The V and J genes are TRBV20-1 and TRBJ2-3; D is perhaps TRBD1 (5 bases). The CDR3 spans 14 residues. V was cut by 3 bases and J by 2 bases, with 12 bases left in between. Germline V gene lookup returns CDR1 DFQATT and CDR2 SNEGSKA (reference sequence). The CDR3 DNA sequence: TGCAGTGCTAGTGCCCTCAGGGCCACAGATACGCAGTATTTT. The encoded protein is CSASALRATDTQYF.